The clone carrying this TCR beta chain was seen many times. Germline CDR1 LNHDA, CDR2 SQIVND (reference sequence). The CDR3 totals 13 residues. Trimming took 2 bases from V and 7 from J, leaving 11 bases between them. Construction of the TCRbeta library involved unique molecular identifiers. TCRdb re-called the PCR reads through MiXCR, storing one row per CDR3 protein. The repertoire holds about 190,000 distinct CDR3 sequences, with roughly 6.8% as singletons. This sample was included in a study of T-cell reconstitution after alpha-beta-depleted transplantation in children. The sample was PBMCs from the stem cell graft donor, taken from the stem cell graft. The rearrangement links TRBV19 to TRBJ1-1; D not resolved. The sequence derives from a human donor who donated a stem cell graft to a child with Wiskott-Aldrich syndrome. The DNA for the CDR3 is TGTGCCAGTAGTATACTAACAGCCCATGAAGCTTTCTTT. Its translation: CASSILTAHEAFF.